The clone carrying this T cell receptor beta chain appeared a few times. No antigen is known for it. The sample belongs to a study of blood T cells in healthy people across ages. A sample-barcoded 5' primer and a J-beta primer mix were used in a second PCR of about 7 to 11 cycles. TCRdb recomputed calls from the 5' RACE reads with MiXCR, one row per CDR3 protein. The table records some 760,000 distinct CDR3 sequences, more than 20% of them present only once. Notes on the study in general: No conclusive comparison of naive versus antigen-experienced cells was possible with unsorted PBMCs. Roughly linear age-related decline in beta diversity appeared, significant by age about 37.

The CDR3 consists of 12 residues. V shed 5 bases, J shed 10 bases, and the junction held 6 bases outside the gene matches. Germline CDR1 reads SGHTA; CDR2 reads FQGTGA. The same data also went into a second study, on T cells of mothers and their children. That paper notes: The extracted RNA was employed in its entirety for cDNA synthesis, at around 1.4 ug per 15 ul. Related mother-child pairs showed slightly higher but non-significant overlap than unrelated pairs.

The J gene is TRBJ2-5, the V gene TRBV7-3, with 8 bases identical to TRBD2. This clonotype was sampled from a boy between 10 and 17 years old in good health. Source material: blood. The CDR3 loop is CASSGREGVQYF. The CDR3, as DNA: TGTGCCAGCAGCGGACGGGAGGGGGTCCAGTACTTC.